This TCR beta chain was sequenced for a study of spatial heterogeneity in lung cancer. Study overall: Alpha-chain detections were consistently fewer than beta-chain detections among the sequences.

CDR3 size: 19 residues. Trimming removed 2 bases at V and 0 bases at J, with 22 bases between. The V gene's germline CDR1 is SEHNR and CDR2 FQNEAQ (reference sequence). This clonotype was seen repeatedly, ten times or more. Its antigen remains unknown. Time point meaning: sample taken at primary tumor resection. Samples were donated by 72 untreated early-stage non-small cell lung cancer patients. Unsorted samples of tumor, nontumor lung or frozen PBMC had their whole RNA sequenced. Study results and limitations: Tumor mutation count correlated with how many alpha and beta TCRs expanded intratumorally.

One entry per CDR3 protein, called by TCRdb with MiXCR from the 5' RACE reads. The table lists thousands of distinct CDR3 sequences, 7.5% to 10% of them singletons, with roughly 13% in the top ten. The chain employs TRBV7-9 and TRBJ2-5; D gene ambiguous. This clonotype was obtained from a male donor with early-stage non-small cell lung cancer. Material: lung tumor tissue, obtained at surgery. CDR3 protein: CASSLFSILDQLYQETQYF. The CDR3 nucleotides read TGTGCCAGCAGCTTATTTTCGATCCTGGACCAACTGTACCAAGAGACCCAGTACTTC. The full variable domain, rest sourced from reference TRBV7-9 and TRBJ2-5, is DTGVSQNPRHKITKRGQNVTFRCDPISEHNRLYWYRQTLGQGPEFLTYFQNEAQLEKSRLLSDRFSAERPKGSFSTLEIQRTEQGDSAMYLCASSLFSILDQLYQETQYFGPGTRLLVL.